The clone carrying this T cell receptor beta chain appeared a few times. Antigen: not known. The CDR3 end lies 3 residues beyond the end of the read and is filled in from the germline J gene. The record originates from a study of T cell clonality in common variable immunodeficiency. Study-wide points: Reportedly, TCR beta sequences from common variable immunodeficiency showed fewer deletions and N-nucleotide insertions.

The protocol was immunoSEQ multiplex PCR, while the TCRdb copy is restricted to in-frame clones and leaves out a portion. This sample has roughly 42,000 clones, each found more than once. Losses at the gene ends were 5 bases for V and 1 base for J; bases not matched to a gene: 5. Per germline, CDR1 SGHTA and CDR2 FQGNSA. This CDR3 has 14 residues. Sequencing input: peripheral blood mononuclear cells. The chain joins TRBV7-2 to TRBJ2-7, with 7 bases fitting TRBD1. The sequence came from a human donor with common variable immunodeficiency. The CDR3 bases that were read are TGTGCCAGCAGCACCGGGACAGCTTCCTACGAG. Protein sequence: CASSTGTASYE. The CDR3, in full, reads CASSTGTASYEQYF.